The text below deals with one T cell receptor beta chain. Its antigen is unidentified. The donors were part of the validation cohort of fewer than 150 subjects. That cohort was separate from the first cohort, which comprised about 670 subjects. This sample was taken from a study of cytomegalovirus exposure and HLA in healthy donors. Study-wide findings and caveats: The TCR clusters that emerged in the first cohort tended, a later analysis found, to co-occur in the roughly 110 validation repertoires.

Repertoires were generated with immunoSEQ multiplex PCR, while TCRdb's copy carries only in-frame clones and drops some. The table lists approximately 88,000 clones, 84% of them singletons. Trimming removed 2 bases from V and 5 bases from J, with 9 bases in between. The CDR3 is made up of 13 amino acids. CDR1 MNHEY and CDR2 SMNVEV come from the germline V gene (reference sequence). The sequence was obtained from a woman under 30 in good health and CMV-seropositive. Sequenced material: PBMCs. The rearrangement links TRBV27 to TRBJ2-5; the D is unclear. In DNA form, the CDR3 reads TGTGCCAGCAGTTTAGGTACGCGGGAGACCCAGTACTTC. Translating gives CASSLGTRETQYF.